This TCR beta chain was sequenced for a study of cytomegalovirus exposure and HLA in healthy donors. Overall study findings and caveats: A reported reduction in N-insertions relative to the 666-donor mean was seen in an Asian-associated ancestry cluster in a later analysis. HLA restriction was apparent for most CMV-associated TCR beta chains in a later analysis.

Healthy bone marrow donors formed the donor group. The study ran its PCR with 60 Vbeta and 13 Jbeta primers. The assay was immunoSEQ multiplex PCR, and TCRdb's table has in-frame clones only and misses some. Of 150,000 to 200,000 clones listed, about 83% were seen once; the top ten hold 4.8%. V was cut by 0 bases and J by 0 bases, with 6 bases left in between. Germline CDR1 is SGHRS and CDR2 is YFSETQ. This CDR3 has 15 residues. For this clone: Antigen unknown.

The V call is TRBV5-1, the J call TRBJ2-2, with D tentatively TRBD1 (5 bases). The material sequenced was PBMCs. The TCR sequence derives from a girl between 5 and 17 years old in good health and CMV-seropositive. CDR3 sequence (DNA): TGCGCCAGCAGCTTGGGACAGACGAACACCGGGGAGCTGTTTTTT. Amino acids: CASSLGQTNTGELFF.